This T cell receptor (beta chain) was documented in a study of low-dose radiotherapy and immunotherapy resistance in tumors. Study information: A dose of 1 Gy per fraction every two weeks went to Cohort 2, totaling 13 Gy over 26 weeks.

TRAV- and TRBV-specific primers were used for first-strand cDNA, which covered alpha and beta chains. It was with a constant-region primer and a V-primer adapter that TCRs were amplified over 20 PCR cycles. TCRdb processed the reads anew with MiXCR; each CDR3 protein has one entry. The sample holds some 6,200 distinct CDR3 sequences, 82% seen once. The germline V and J ends were trimmed by 8 bases and 6 bases, with 22 bases remaining between them. The length of the CDR3 is 15 residues. CDR1 and CDR2 (germline): MGHRA, YSYEKL. The clonotype was recovered from a human donor with advanced metastatic prostate, ovarian, gallbladder or colorectal cancer (not recorded which). This table probably holds off-target reads from a library built for another chain. The chain employs TRBV4-1 and TRBJ1-1; D gene unclear. The CDR3 region is CASRNRGLNDAEAFF. DNA of the CDR3: TGCGCCAGCCGGAACCGGGGATTAAATGACGCTGAAGCTTTCTTT.